A single sample gave rise to the 8 T cell receptor beta chains below, sequenced in a study of blood T cells in healthy people across ages. Sample-barcoded 5' priming and a J-beta primer mix drove a second PCR of roughly 6 to 12 cycles. TCRdb recomputed calls from the 5' RACE reads with MiXCR, one row per CDR3 protein. The sample records 1,800,000 or so distinct CDR3 sequences, roughly two fifths being singletons. The specimen was blood. The receptors here all came from a human donor in good health.

In this sample, this clonotype turned up a few times. One junction end does not reproduce the germline sequence, and a read error may be involved. The chain is built from TRBV7-7 and TRBJ2-5; D possibly corresponds to TRBD2 (6 bases). The CDR3 has 15 residues. From germline, CDR1 is SSHAT and CDR2 FNYEAQ (reference sequence). The CDR3 nucleotides are TGTGCTAGCAGCCGATACCTAGGCGGGACAGAGACCCAGTACTTC. Amino acids: CASSRYLGGTETQYF.

V gene TRBV4-2 combines with J gene TRBJ1-2; the match to TRBD1 covers 7 bases. J lost 6 bases, V lost 0 bases, and 13 bases had no gene match. The CDR3 length is 17 residues. Germline V CDR1 and CDR2: LGHNA, YNFKEQ. CDR3 nucleotide sequence: TGTGCCAGCAGCCAAGACCGGGACAGAGAGAAGCTGAATGGCTACACCTTC. This gives the protein CASSQDRDREKLNGYTF.

The chain links TRBV5-1 to TRBJ1-2; D gene ambiguous. The germline V gene has CDR1 SGHRS and CDR2 YFSETQ. The CDR3 has 13 residues. The V and J ends lost 6 bases and 6 bases respectively, with 15 bases between them. The CDR3 nucleotides read TGCGCCAGCAACCACGCGGGATCGAATGGCTACACCTTC. Protein product: CASNHAGSNGYTF.

The chain joins TRBV7-8 to TRBJ2-4; D unresolved. The DNA end is more similar to TRBJ2-7, so the J call may be wrong. The germline V gene encodes CDR1 SGHVS and CDR2 FQNEAQ. The CDR3 covers 11 residues. CDR3 coding DNA: TGTGCCAGCTTAAACAGAGGCGAGCAGTACTTC. Its translation is CASLNRGEQYF.

In its sample, this clonotype was seen a few times. The chain joins TRBV11-3 to TRBJ2-1; D possibly corresponds to TRBD1 (6 bases). The CDR3 extends over 16 amino acids. V was trimmed by 5 bases and J by 4 bases, leaving 18 bases between them. CDR1 is SGHNT and CDR2 is YENEEA in the germline V gene. CDR3 DNA: TGTGCCAGCAGCCCCCGGACAGCTTATACTTACAATGAGCAGTTCTTC. Translation: CASSPRTAYTYNEQFF.

This clonotype was found a few times. The V call is TRBV12-3 or TRBV12-4, the J call TRBJ2-7, with 7 bases aligning to TRBD1. Trimming removed 1 base from V and 2 bases from J; junction bases left unmatched: 5. The CDR3 totals 15 residues. The CDR3 spells CASSLEGARTYEQYF. CDR3 DNA sequence: TGTGCCAGCAGTTTAGAGGGGGCAAGGACCTACGAGCAGTACTTC.

The CDR3 DNA follows: TGCAGCGGCGGAACATCGGGCATGAACACTGAAGCTTTCTTT. This codes for CSGGTSGMNTEAFF. The V and J genes are TRBV29-1 and TRBJ1-1; D is uncertain. The CDR3 sequence is 14 residues long. The V end lost 7 bases, the J end lost 0 bases, and 15 bases lay between the germline ends. Germline CDR1 SQVTM, CDR2 ANQGSEA.

This clonotype has a handful of counts. As DNA, the CDR3 is TGTGCCACCAGCAGAGATTTTTCTGGCTACACCTTC. Its translation is CATSRDFSGYTF. V is TRBV15 and J is TRBJ1-2; D is uncertain. CDR1 and CDR2 (germline): LNHNV, YYDKDF (reference sequence). The CDR3 spans 12 residues. The V gene lost 0 bases and the J gene lost 7 bases, with 6 bases spanning the gap.